The T cell receptor (beta chain) described here comes from a study of regulatory T cells in long-lasting Graves disease. Study-wide results and caveats: Blood alone, not thyroid tissue, was studied. Patients with persistent disease showed a bias toward TRBV28, TRBJ1-2 and TRBJ2-5.

This clonotype was detected a few times. Its antigen is not identified. Time point: persistent/refractory GD, antithyroid drugs over 5 years with positive TRAb. Scientists built the TCR library using RNA that was extracted from PBMCs. In building TCR beta libraries, iRepertoire HTBI primers were used together with Arm-PCR of CDR3 regions. MiXCR, applied by TCRdb to the multiplex PCR reads, yields one record per CDR3 protein. The sample records some 440,000 distinct CDR3 sequences, roughly 20% being singletons. Germline CDR1 SGDLS, CDR2 YYNGEE. Unmatched junction bases numbered 5, after V lost 0 bases and J lost 8 bases. CDR3 size: 15 residues.

The specimen was peripheral blood mononuclear cells (PBMCs), collected when the disease was refractory, from a patient treated with antithyroid drugs. The TCR originated in a female donor with Graves disease. The rearrangement uses TRBV9 and TRBJ1-6; 7 nucleotides align to TRBD1. The CDR3 sequence: CASSVDGQVDSPLHF. CDR3 DNA sequence: TGTGCCAGCAGCGTAGACGGACAGGTTGATTCACCCCTCCACTTT.